Below are 19 T cell receptor beta chains sequenced from a single sample in a study of blood T cell repertoires in COVID-19. Some clones are missing from TCRdb's copy, which holds only in-frame ones; the method was immunoSEQ multiplex PCR. In the table there are about 280,000 clones, 86% of which are singletons. Material for sequencing was peripheral blood. The receptors shown here come from a man between 35 and 55 years old with active or convalescent COVID-19.

J is TRBJ2-1 and V is TRBV7-2; 10 positions agree with TRBD2. J lost 10 bases, V lost 3 bases, and 12 bases had no gene match. CDR1 is SGHTA, CDR2 FQGNSA, per germline. This CDR3 is built from 16 residues. The DNA for the CDR3 is TGTGCCAGCAGCTTCCAGGTCAGCGGGAGGGGAGGGGAGCAGTTCTTC. Translating gives CASSFQVSGRGGEQFF.

The V gene is TRBV27, the J gene TRBJ2-3, with D perhaps TRBD2 (6 bases). The CDR3 consists of 16 residues. Trimming removed 6 bases from V and 9 bases from J, with 25 bases in between. Germline lookup yields CDR1 MNHEY and CDR2 SMNVEV (reference sequence). As DNA, the CDR3 is TGTGCCAGCAGCCTCAGCCGGGACTTGATTGGCGGAACGCAGTATTTT. It is translated as CASSLSRDLIGGTQYF.

The chain links TRBV30 to TRBJ2-7; weak D call: TRBD1 (6 bases). Per the germline V gene, CDR1 is GTSNPN and CDR2 is SVGIG (reference sequence). The CDR3 runs 15 residues. Trimming left V 0 bases short and J 0 bases short, with 12 bases between. CDR3 DNA sequence: TGTGCCTGGAGTGTTTTGACAGGTAGCTCCTACGAGCAGTACTTC. Translation: CAWSVLTGSSYEQYF.

The gene calls are TRBV24-1 and TRBJ2-1; D might be TRBD1 (5 bases). Germline-derived CDR1 and CDR2 are KGHDR and SFDVKD. Trimming stripped 7 bases from V and 8 bases from J, with 14 bases between. The CDR3 runs to 13 residues. The CDR3 protein is CATRRKDSYEQFF. The CDR3, as DNA: TGTGCCACCAGACGAAAAGACAGCTATGAGCAGTTCTTC.

Concerning this clone: The same CDR3 can be traced to other DNA sequences in this sample. This rearrangement joins TRBV11-2 to TRBJ2-7, with D uncertain. The V end lost 1 base, the J end lost 2 bases, and 9 bases lay between the germline ends. CDR1 and CDR2 from the germline V gene are SGHAT and FQNNGV. The CDR3 is 14 residues long. Here the CDR3 reads CASSLGGGTYEQYF. In nucleotides, the CDR3 is TGTGCCAGCAGCTTAGGTGGCGGAACCTACGAGCAGTACTTC.

The chain joins TRBV5-4 to TRBJ1-4; 9 bases align to TRBD1. CDR3 size: 16 residues. Germline V CDR1 and CDR2: SGHNT, YYREEE (reference sequence). J was trimmed by 8 bases and V by 2 bases; bases with no gene match: 10. The CDR3 sequence: CASSFGAQGAKEKLFF. CDR3 nucleotide sequence: TGTGCCAGCAGCTTTGGGGCACAGGGGGCGAAGGAAAAACTGTTTTTT.

This clone was counted between two and nine times. The chain employs TRBV19 and TRBJ1-1; D gene unclear. V gave up 6 bases and J gave up 5 bases, with 19 bases separating them. The germline CDR1 and CDR2 sequences are LNHDA and SQIVND (reference sequence). The CDR3 consists of 15 residues. The CDR3 coding sequence is TGTGCCAGTAGCCTCTCTGTGGTTGGAGGAACTGAAGCTTTCTTT. Translating it yields CASSLSVVGGTEAFF.

The gene calls are TRBV29-1 and TRBJ2-7; 7 nucleotides align to TRBD2. The CDR3 is made up of 15 amino acids. The germline gives CDR1 SQVTM, CDR2 ANQGSEA. J lost 3 bases, V lost 5 bases, and 13 bases had no gene match. The CDR3: CSVKLLAEAIYEQYF. CDR3 DNA sequence: TGCAGCGTTAAACTTCTAGCGGAAGCTATCTACGAGCAGTACTTC.

This chain joins TRBV24-1 and TRBJ2-3, with 9 bases matching TRBD1. V lost 7 bases, J lost 4 bases, and 2 bases stayed unmatched. The CDR3 runs to 13 residues. From germline, CDR1 is KGHDR and CDR2 SFDVKD. The CDR3 region has the DNA TGTGCCACCAGCCGGGACAGGGCAGATACGCAGTATTTT. Its protein is CATSRDRADTQYF.

The chain recombines TRBV11-2 with TRBJ1-3; D is perhaps TRBD1 (6 bases). V lost 1 base, J lost 4 bases, and 14 bases lay in between. The CDR3 length is 16 residues. Germline CDR1 reads SGHAT; CDR2 reads FQNNGV. The CDR3 region is CASSLVPLQGGNTIYF. The CDR3 nucleotides read TGTGCCAGCAGCTTAGTCCCTCTACAGGGCGGAAACACCATATATTTT.

The sample holds one count of this clone. The CDR3 loop reads CASTLLQGSEKLFF. The CDR3 region has the DNA TGTGCCAGCACCTTACTACAGGGATCTGAAAAACTGTTTTTT. This chain uses TRBV3-1 (or the pseudogene TRBV3-2) with TRBJ1-4; D perhaps matches TRBD1 (6 bases). The V end was cut by 7 bases, the J end by 7 bases, with 16 bases between. The CDR3 runs to 14 residues. Germline assignment: CDR1 LGHDT and CDR2 YNNKEL (reference sequence).

The chain carries TRBV6-5 and TRBJ1-5; no definite D call. Per germline, CDR1 MNHEY and CDR2 SVGAGI. V gave up 5 bases and J gave up 2 bases, with 7 bases separating them. This CDR3 has 13 residues. In DNA, the CDR3 is TGTGCCAGCAGTCAACAGCGCAATCAGCCCCAGCATTTT. Translating it yields CASSQQRNQPQHF.

The V gene is TRBV7-3, the J gene TRBJ2-1; 13 bases are a match to TRBD2. This CDR3 is 16 amino acids long. V trimming: 4 bases; J trimming: 8 bases; junction bases outside the gene matches: 8. Germline CDR1 reads SGHTA; CDR2 reads FQGTGA. CDR3 in DNA: TGTGCCAGCAGCTCAAGACTAGCGGGGGGCCTGGATGAGCAGTTCTTC. It is translated as CASSSRLAGGLDEQFF.

The chain links TRBV7-3 to TRBJ1-2; D possibly corresponds to TRBD1 (6 bases). Germline CDR1 is SGHTA and CDR2 is FQGTGA. The CDR3 is 13 residues long. V gave up 5 bases and J gave up 6 bases, with 13 bases separating them. The CDR3 spells CASSPGQYDGYTF. CDR3 DNA sequence: TGTGCCAGCAGCCCCGGACAGTATGATGGCTACACCTTC.

In this sample, this clone turned up a few times. The rearrangement joins TRBV5-4 to TRBJ1-2; 8 bases are shared with TRBD1. The germline V gene has CDR1 SGHNT and CDR2 YYREEE (reference sequence). The CDR3 has 14 residues. V shed 0 bases and J 4 bases; nucleotides not matched to a gene: 2. The DNA for the CDR3 is TGTGCCAGCAGCTTGGCGGGACAGGTCTATGGCTACACCTTC. This translates into CASSLAGQVYGYTF.

The CDR3 sequence is CASSDRGSYNEQFF. The DNA for the CDR3 is TGTGCCAGCAGCGACCGGGGCTCCTACAATGAGCAGTTCTTC. The chain joins TRBV13 to TRBJ2-1, with D perhaps matching TRBD2 (5 bases). CDR3 size: 14 residues. Trimming stripped 5 bases from V and 0 bases from J, with 8 bases between. Germline lookup yields CDR1 PRHDT and CDR2 FYEKMQ (reference sequence).

The rearrangement links TRBV2 to TRBJ1-4; D possibly corresponds to TRBD1 (5 bases). The ends were cut back, 3 bases at V and 2 bases at J, with 7 bases in the middle. The length of the CDR3 is 14 residues. The germline CDR1 and CDR2 sequences are SNHLY and FYNNEI. The CDR3 spells CASSDRVTNEKLFF. DNA for the CDR3: TGTGCCAGCAGTGACAGGGTGACTAATGAAAAACTGTTTTTT.

The chain links TRBV5-1 to TRBJ1-1; unclear D gene. The CDR3 spans 14 residues. Germline CDR1 reads SGHRS; CDR2 reads YFSETQ. Trimming took off 1 base at V and 0 bases at J, with 7 bases between the two ends. The CDR3 reads CASSLLTLNTEAFF. The CDR3 DNA is TGCGCCAGCAGCTTGTTGACACTGAACACTGAAGCTTTCTTT. Filled out from reference TRBV5-1 and TRBJ1-1, the complete variable domain reads KAGVTQTPRYLIKTRGQQVTLSCSPISGHRSVSWYQQTPGQGLQFLFEYFSETQRNKGNFPGRFSGRQFSNSRSEMNVSTLELGDSALYLCASSLLTLNTEAFFGQGTRLTVV.

The chain recombines TRBV14 with TRBJ2-1; 9 bases are a match to TRBD2. The CDR3 extends over 16 amino acids. With V trimmed by 4 bases and J by 4 bases, 8 bases remained unmatched. Germline CDR1 and CDR2: SGHDN and FVKESK. The CDR3 DNA follows: TGTGCCAGCAGCCCACTGGGAGCGGGAGGTTACAATGAGCAGTTCTTC. Translating gives CASSPLGAGGYNEQFF.